This T cell receptor (beta chain) was profiled in a study of blood T cell repertoires in COVID-19. TCRdb's copy holds only in-frame clones and misses some; the assay was immunoSEQ multiplex PCR. Here the sample spans more than 400,000 clones, 70% to 90% being singletons. Germline assignment: CDR1 SQVTM and CDR2 ANQGSEA. The CDR3 loop spans 14 amino acids. V lost 7 bases, J lost 4 bases, and 17 bases lay in between. The chain carries TRBV29-1 and TRBJ1-5; D is uncertain. This TCR derives from a human donor in a cohort sampled during active COVID-19. Input material: peripheral blood. CDR3: CSALRTGLNQPQHF. CDR3 nucleotide sequence: TGCAGCGCTCTCCGGACGGGGTTAAATCAGCCCCAGCATTTT.